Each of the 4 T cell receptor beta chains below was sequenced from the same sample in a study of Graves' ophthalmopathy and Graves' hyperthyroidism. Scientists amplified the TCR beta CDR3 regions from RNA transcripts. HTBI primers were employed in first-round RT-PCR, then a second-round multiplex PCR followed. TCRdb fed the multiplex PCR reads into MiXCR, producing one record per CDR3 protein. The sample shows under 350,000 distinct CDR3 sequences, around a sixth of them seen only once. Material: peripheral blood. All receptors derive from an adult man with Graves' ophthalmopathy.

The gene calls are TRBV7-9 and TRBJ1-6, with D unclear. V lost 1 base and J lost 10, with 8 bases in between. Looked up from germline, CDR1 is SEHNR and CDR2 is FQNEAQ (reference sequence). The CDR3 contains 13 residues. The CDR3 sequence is CASSLDGLSPLHF. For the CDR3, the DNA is TGTGCCAGCAGCTTAGACGGTTTATCACCCCTCCACTTT.

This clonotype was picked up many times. The CDR3 nucleotides are TGTGCCAGCAGCATAGCGGGGGAATCCTACGAGCAGTACTTC. It translates to CASSIAGESYEQYF. The rearrangement joins TRBV6-2 or TRBV6-3 to TRBJ2-7; 9 nucleotides match TRBD2. Trimming took 6 bases from V and 1 from J; bases not matched to a gene: 4. This CDR3 region has 14 residues. Germline V gives CDR1 MNHEY, CDR2 SVGEGT.

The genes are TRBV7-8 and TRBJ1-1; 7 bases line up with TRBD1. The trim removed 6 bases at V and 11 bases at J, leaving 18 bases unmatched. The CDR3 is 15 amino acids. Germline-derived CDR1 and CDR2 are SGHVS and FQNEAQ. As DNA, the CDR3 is TGTGCCAGCAGTTCAGGTCGCAGGGGGTATGTGAACGCTTTCTTT. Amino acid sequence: CASSSGRRGYVNAFF. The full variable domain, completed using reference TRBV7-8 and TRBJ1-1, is GAGVSQSPRYKVAKRGQDVALRCDPISGHVSLFWYQQALGQGPEFLTYFQNEAQLDKSGLPSDRFFAERPEGSVSTLKIQRTQQEDSAVYLCASSSGRRGYVNAFFGQGTRLTVV.

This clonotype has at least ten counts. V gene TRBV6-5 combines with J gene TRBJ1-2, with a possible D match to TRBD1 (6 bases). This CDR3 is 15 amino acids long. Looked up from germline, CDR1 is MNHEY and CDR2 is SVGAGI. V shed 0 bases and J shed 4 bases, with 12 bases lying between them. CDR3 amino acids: CASSYSGRGAYGYTF. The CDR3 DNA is TGTGCCAGCAGTTACTCTGGCAGGGGTGCCTATGGCTACACCTTC.